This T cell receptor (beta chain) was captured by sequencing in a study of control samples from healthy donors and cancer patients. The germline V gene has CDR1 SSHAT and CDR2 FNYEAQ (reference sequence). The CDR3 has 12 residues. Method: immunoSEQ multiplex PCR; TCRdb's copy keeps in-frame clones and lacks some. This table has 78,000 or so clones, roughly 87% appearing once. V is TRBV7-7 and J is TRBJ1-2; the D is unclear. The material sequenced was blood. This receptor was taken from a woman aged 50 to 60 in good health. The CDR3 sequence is CASLKSLTGYTF. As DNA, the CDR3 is TGTGCTAGCCTAAAATCTCTGACCGGCTACACCTTC.